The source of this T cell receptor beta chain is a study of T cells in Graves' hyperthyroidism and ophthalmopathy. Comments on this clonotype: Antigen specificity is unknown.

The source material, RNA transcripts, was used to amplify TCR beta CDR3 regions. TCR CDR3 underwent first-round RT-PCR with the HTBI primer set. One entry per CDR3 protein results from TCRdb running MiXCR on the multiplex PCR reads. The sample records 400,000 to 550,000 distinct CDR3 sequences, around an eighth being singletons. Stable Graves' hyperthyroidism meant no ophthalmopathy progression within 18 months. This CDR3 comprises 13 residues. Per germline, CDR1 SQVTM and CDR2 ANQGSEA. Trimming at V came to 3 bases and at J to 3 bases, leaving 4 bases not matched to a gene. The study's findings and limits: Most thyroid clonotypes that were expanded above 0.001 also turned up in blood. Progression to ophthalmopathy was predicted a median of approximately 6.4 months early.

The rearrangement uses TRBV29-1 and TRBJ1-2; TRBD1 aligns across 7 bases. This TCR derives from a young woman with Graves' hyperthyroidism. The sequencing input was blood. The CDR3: CSVDTGEHYGYTF. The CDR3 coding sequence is TGCAGCGTTGACACAGGGGAACACTATGGCTACACCTTC.